This T cell receptor (beta chain) was sequenced during a study of T-cell reconstitution after alpha-beta-depleted transplantation in children (dated by TCRdb to the mid-2010s). Context from the whole study: Using TCR repertoire profiling, the study quantitatively followed how T-cell immune reconstitution unfolded in children after TCRalphabeta/CD19-depleted allogeneic hematopoietic cell transplantation. The investigation overall reported the following: Over the following months the frequencies of hyperexpanded clones went down, and after one year T-cell counts and TCRbeta diversity were mostly credited to newly produced T cells. The high TCRbeta diversity at day 60 in some patients was ascribed to recipient T cells and intrathymic progenitors that had survived conditioning. Apparently early alphabetaT-cell count recovery about two months after transplant reportedly relied on only several hundred rapidly expanded clones derived from non-depleted graft cells.

Read against the paper, the sample's treatment or condition label means: allogeneic hematopoietic cell transplantation with graft depleted of TCRalphabeta T cells and CD19 B cells. TCRalphabeta/CD19-depleted allogeneic hematopoietic cell grafts were given to the transplant recipients, all of whom were children. Libraries came from PCR. The instrument given in TCRdb is Illumina HiSeq 2500. TCR libraries were prepared with molecular barcoding, using unique molecular identifiers to normalize TCRbeta repertoire quantification. The public reads were reanalyzed by TCRdb: fastp trimming at Q25, MiXCR alignment, in-frame beta chains only. Each CDR3 protein appears once, grouped with its most common genes and DNA. This sample is represented by fewer than 700,000 distinct CDR3 sequences; over 10% of them were singletons. The ten largest account for around 2.2% of the sample. Concerning this clonotype: The antigen it binds to is not known. Base qualities are not recorded, but no much larger clone differs from it by a single base.

The specimen was PBMCs, mostly from graft donor cells, collected 360 days after TCRalphabeta/CD19-depleted stem cell transplant. The origin of this receptor is a male patient between 5 and 17 years old who had a stem cell transplant for acute myeloid leukemia, so the T cells may come from the graft donor.

The DNA sequence is TGCAGTGCTAGAGGTTTCAATAGCAATCAGCCCCAGCATTTT. Translated, it reads CSARGFNSNQPQHF. This receptor chain uses TRBV20-1 and TRBJ1-5; confidence is insufficient to name the D gene. V drops 1 base and J drops 0 bases, leaving 7 bases in between. Spanning cysteine to phenylalanine, the CDR3 consists of 14 amino acids. The retained sequence is limited to the CDR3, 42 bases, with the frame set at the first base. For CDR1 and CDR2, the germline V gene (reference sequence) lists DFQATT and SNEGSKA.